This record concerns one T cell receptor beta chain sequence. Participants, about 18 to 90 years old, spanned about 26 US areas. This sample is part of a study of blood T cell repertoires in COVID-19. The data were produced by immunoSEQ multiplex PCR, yet TCRdb's version contains in-frame clones alone and is incomplete. The profile shows some 390,000 clones, approximately 90% of them singletons. Germline V gene data show CDR1 as MDHEN and CDR2 as SYDVKM. V dropped 5 bases and J dropped 2 bases, with 19 bases sitting between them. This CDR3 contains 16 residues. Sequenced input: PBMCs or T cells enriched from blood (not recorded which). This sequence was found in a man in his thirties or forties who had recovered from COVID-19. The chain links TRBV28 to TRBJ2-7; D is possibly TRBD1 (6 bases). CDR3 protein: CASSPRGGVFPYEQYF. Written as DNA, the CDR3 is TGTGCCAGCAGTCCCCGAGGGGGAGTCTTCCCCTACGAGCAGTACTTC.